Sequencing of this T cell receptor beta chain was carried out in a study of regulatory T cells in long-lasting Graves disease. To note about this clonotype: Its antigen is still unknown.

Study-wide results and limits: A greater number of public clonotypes (around 3,000) was shared by persistent patients than by new patients (about 880).

Time point given: newly diagnosed GD, antithyroid drugs for less than 3 months. TCR sequences were obtained from RNA taken from PBMCs. TCR beta libraries were built with iRepertoire HTBI primers and Arm-PCR of CDR3 regions. TCRdb ran MiXCR on the multiplex PCR reads and lists one entry per CDR3 protein. The table shows about 610,000 distinct CDR3 sequences, with about 16% occurring only once. The CDR3 consists of 20 residues. The germline V and J ends were trimmed by 0 bases and 2 bases, with 25 bases remaining between them. CDR1 is SGHKS, CDR2 YYEKEE, per germline (reference sequence). These data also formed part of another study, on T cells in Graves' hyperthyroidism and ophthalmopathy. This second study notes: In the analysis, a 13 V-J model separated ophthalmopathy from stable hyperthyroidism.

Sequencing was performed on peripheral blood mononuclear cells (PBMCs), taken at new diagnosis, from a patient treated with antithyroid drugs. The receptor was derived from a man aged 18 to 29 with Graves disease. The chain carries TRBV5-5 and TRBJ2-3; D assignment may be TRBD1 or TRBD2 (5 bases each). Here the CDR3 DNA reads TGTGCCAGCAGCTTGGTTGGGGGTGTGCCTCCCCTTCACAACACAGATACGCAGTATTTT. This encodes CASSLVGGVPPLHNTDTQYF.